Shown below are 16 T cell receptor beta chains from a single sample sequenced in a study of CD8+CD57+ T cells in acquired aplastic anemia (dated by TCRdb to 2016 to 2018). Expansion of CD8+CD57+ cells had been shown by flow cytometry in the patients chosen for sequencing. TCRdb lists the instrument as Illumina HiSeq 2000. Profiling of TCR beta VDJ combinations and CDR3 sequences used genomic DNA as the template. TCRdb ran its own pipeline on the public reads, namely fastp trimming at Q25 and MiXCR clone calling, and kept in-frame beta chains. When rows share a CDR3 protein, they turn into one entry using the most common DNA and genes. This sample is represented by 200,000 to 250,000 distinct CDR3 sequences; about half of them were singletons. Jointly, the top ten make up just under 20% of the sample. Sequencing was done on a sample of sorted CD4+, CD8+, or CD8+CD57+ T cells (not recorded which) from PBMCs. These receptors were obtained from a human donor with aplastic anemia.

There are many counts of this clonotype. The V gene is TRBV19, the J gene TRBJ1-5; perhaps TRBD1 as D (6 bases). V was shortened by 3 bases and J by 6 bases, with 21 bases between the two germline ends. CDR3 length: 17 residues. CDR1 and CDR2 (germline): LNHDA, SQIVND (reference sequence). CDR3 sequence: CASSILWSGDAGQPQHF. CDR3 bases: TGTGCCAGTAGTATTCTCTGGTCAGGGGACGCGGGTCAGCCCCAGCATTTT.

The chain carries TRBV9 and TRBJ2-7, with D hard to call. V dropped 3 bases and J dropped 7 bases, with 8 bases sitting between them. Germline V gene sequence: CDR1 SGDLS, CDR2 YYNGEE. The CDR3 runs to 11 residues. The CDR3 coding sequence is TGTGCCAGCAGCGCCTCCGGGGAGCAGTACTTC. Translation: CASSASGEQYF.

This clonotype has ten or more counts. V gene TRBV20-1 combines with J gene TRBJ1-1; the match to TRBD1 covers 8 bases. The V gene's germline CDR1 is DFQATT and CDR2 SNEGSKA (reference sequence). Trimming took 6 bases from V and 4 from J; bases not matched to a gene: 10. The CDR3 has 14 residues. CDR3 protein: CSAVRRGLGTEAFF. Here the CDR3 DNA reads TGCAGTGCAGTCCGCAGGGGGCTGGGCACTGAAGCTTTCTTT.

Concerning this clonotype itself: Since the CDR3 does not end with the conserved phenylalanine or tryptophan, this likely comes from a read error. The chain carries TRBV6-1 and TRBJ2-1; D possibly corresponds to TRBD1 (5 bases). Germline V gene data show CDR1 as MNHNS and CDR2 as SASEGT. V shed 5 bases and J shed 4 bases, with 12 bases lying between them. CDR3 length: 14 amino acids. In DNA, the CDR3 is TGTGCCAGCAGTATAGGGGAACGGTACAATGAGCAGTTCCTC. Its translation: CASSIGERYNEQFL.

The chain recombines TRBV20-1 with TRBJ2-7; perhaps TRBD1 as D (6 bases). Germline V gene lookup returns CDR1 DFQATT and CDR2 SNEGSKA (reference sequence). The CDR3 is 13 residues long. With 2 bases removed from V and 2 bases from J, the gap between germline ends came to 10 bases. CDR3 DNA: TGCAGTGCTAGAAAGACAGGAGCCTACGAGCAGTACTTC. Translated: CSARKTGAYEQYF.

This clonotype was counted ten times or more. CDR3 protein: CASIWERGRTDTQYF. The CDR3 DNA reads TGTGCCAGCATCTGGGAGCGGGGGCGCACAGATACGCAGTATTTT. V usage is TRBV2 and J usage is TRBJ2-3; 8 bases are a match to TRBD2. The CDR3 is 15 amino acids. Germline CDR1 SNHLY, CDR2 FYNNEI. J gave up 1 base and V 7 bases, and 7 bases lay outside the gene matches.

This clonotype appeared a few times. The V and J genes are TRBV6-2 or TRBV6-3 and TRBJ1-3; weak D call: TRBD1 (5 bases). The CDR3 length is 15 residues. Looked up from germline, CDR1 is MNHEY and CDR2 is SVGEGT. Trimming shortened V by 2 bases and J by 0 bases, and 8 bases separated the two germline ends. CDR3 protein: CASSYPGTSGNTIYF. DNA of the CDR3: TGTGCCAGCAGTTACCCCGGGACCTCTGGAAACACCATATATTTT.

V gene TRBV2 combines with J gene TRBJ2-1, with D possibly matching TRBD1 (5 bases). This CDR3 has 13 amino acids. Germline assignment: CDR1 SNHLY and CDR2 FYNNEI. V lost 6 bases and J lost 7, with 13 bases in between. As DNA, the CDR3 is TGTGCCAGCAGGAAGGGGCCTGCGAATGAGCAGTTCTTC. Protein product: CASRKGPANEQFF.

A word on this clonotype: This clone may be a read error of a much larger clone one base away. The chain has TRBV12-3 or TRBV12-4 and TRBJ2-2, with TRBD2 identical over 10 bases. CDR3 length: 16 amino acids. This chain's CDR3 is CASSSLAGGNTEELFF. Here the CDR3 DNA reads TGTGCCAGCAGTTCGTTAGCGGGGGGAAACACCGAGGAGCTGTTTTTT.

The table lists this clonotype with many counts. This chain connects TRBV20-1 to TRBJ2-7, with TRBD1 matching 10 bases. V lost 2 bases and J lost 0; bases outside the gene matches: 7. The germline gives CDR1 DFQATT, CDR2 SNEGSKA (reference sequence). The CDR3 is 16 amino acids. The CDR3 here is CSARSSGTGVSYEQYF. The CDR3, as DNA: TGCAGTGCTAGAAGCTCCGGGACAGGGGTCTCCTACGAGCAGTACTTC.

This clonotype was seen more than once but under ten times. A clone one base away is much larger, so this may be a read error. The chain uses TRBV5-1 and TRBJ1-4, with a tentative D call TRBD1 (6 bases). The CDR3 spans 15 residues. Germline CDR1 SGHRS, CDR2 YFSETQ. The V and J ends lost 3 bases and 8 bases respectively, with 17 bases between them. CDR3 sequence (DNA): TGCGCCAGCAGCTCGGCCAGTCAGGGGAACGAAAAACTGTTTTTT. Translated, it gives CASSSASQGNEKLFF. Full variable domain (remainder filled in from reference TRBV5-1 and TRBJ1-4): KAGVTQTPRYLIKTRGQQVTLSCSPISGHRSVSWYQQTPGQGLQFLFEYFSETQRNKGNFPGRFSGRQFSNSRSEMNVSTLELGDSALYLCASSSASQGNEKLFFGSGTQLSVL.

This clonotype was observed a handful of times. The genes are TRBV20-1 and TRBJ2-1; D may be TRBD2 (6 bases). CDR3 size: 14 residues. With 6 bases removed from V and 6 bases from J, the gap between germline ends came to 18 bases. Germline V CDR1 and CDR2: DFQATT, SNEGSKA (reference sequence). The DNA of the CDR3 is TGCAGTGCGAGCGGGCGGAGGAATTTCAATGAGCAGTTCTTC. This translates into CSASGRRNFNEQFF.

In this sample, this clonotype turned up many times. V gene TRBV7-9 combines with J gene TRBJ1-2; weak D call: TRBD1 (6 bases). Germline CDR1 SEHNR, CDR2 FQNEAQ (reference sequence). Trimming removed 0 bases from V and 6 bases from J, with 14 bases in between. This CDR3 has 15 residues. For the CDR3, the DNA is TGTGCCAGCAGCTTAGCGTCCAGGGGCCCAAATGGCTACACCTTC. This translates into CASSLASRGPNGYTF.

The chain uses TRBV10-3 and TRBJ2-1; 9 positions agree with TRBD1. Losses at the gene ends were 1 base for V and 1 base for J; bases not matched to a gene: 2. The CDR3 extends over 16 amino acids. Germline assignment: CDR1 ENHRY and CDR2 SYGVKD. The CDR3 here is CAISEWDRASYNEQFF. CDR3 nucleotide sequence: TGTGCCATCAGTGAGTGGGACAGGGCTTCCTACAATGAGCAGTTCTTC.

This clonotype showed up many times. The V gene is TRBV7-3, the J gene TRBJ2-7; TRBD1 matches at 8 bases. V lost 1 base, J lost 0 bases, and 14 bases stayed unmatched. Germline CDR1 SGHTA, CDR2 FQGTGA. This CDR3 has 19 residues. In DNA form, the CDR3 reads TGTGCCAGCAGCTTAAGTTTTTACGGTGGTGGGACAGGCTCCTACGAGCAGTACTTC. Translated, it gives CASSLSFYGGGTGSYEQYF.

This clonotype appeared many times. V usage is TRBV20-1 and J usage is TRBJ2-1, with TRBD2 matching over 8 bases. The CDR3 runs 16 residues. The J segment lost 2 bases and the V segment lost 3 bases, leaving 9 bases of the junction unmatched. Germline assignment: CDR1 DFQATT and CDR2 SNEGSKA (reference sequence). The CDR3 loop is CSARGSGMITYNEQFF. CDR3 in DNA: TGCAGTGCTAGGGGTAGCGGGATGATAACCTACAATGAGCAGTTCTTC.